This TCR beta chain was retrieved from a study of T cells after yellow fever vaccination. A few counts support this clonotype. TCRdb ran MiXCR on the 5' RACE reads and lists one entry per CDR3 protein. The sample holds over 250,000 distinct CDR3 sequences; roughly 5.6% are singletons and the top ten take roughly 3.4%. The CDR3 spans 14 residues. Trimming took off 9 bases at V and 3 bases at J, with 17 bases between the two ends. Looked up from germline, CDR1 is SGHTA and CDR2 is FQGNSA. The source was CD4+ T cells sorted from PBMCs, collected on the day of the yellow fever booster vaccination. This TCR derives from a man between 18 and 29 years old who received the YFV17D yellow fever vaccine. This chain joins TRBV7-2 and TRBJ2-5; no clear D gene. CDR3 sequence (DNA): TGTGCCAGTTCTAGGTTTGGTCTCAAAGAGACCCAGTACTTC. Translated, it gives CASSRFGLKETQYF.